Following are 8 T cell receptor beta chains from one sample sequenced in a study of memory CD4+ T cells and cytomegalovirus serostatus. Single viable CD3+CD4+CD8-CD45RO+ cells were sorted as the memory CD4+ T cells. Profiling relied on immunoSEQ multiplex PCR, and the TCRdb table lists in-frame clones only, not all of them. Found here are 27,000 or so clones, around 72% of them singletons; the top ten hold around 0.67%. Sequencing used memory CD4+ T cells from blood. Receptors were obtained from an adult in good health and CMV-seronegative.

The J gene is TRBJ1-3, the V gene TRBV6-5; 10 bases match TRBD1. V dropped 0 bases and J dropped 13; count of bases not matched to a gene: 6. Per the germline V gene, CDR1 is MNHEY and CDR2 is SVGAGI. The CDR3 has 14 residues. The CDR3: CASSYSGGQGLIYF. The DNA for the CDR3 is TGTGCCAGCAGTTACTCCGGGGGACAGGGGCTAATATATTTT.

The V gene is TRBV6-1, the J gene TRBJ1-5; no firm D call. V lost 1 base and J lost 13, with 20 bases in between. This CDR3 has 15 residues. The germline V gene has CDR1 MNHNS and CDR2 SASEGT. This chain's CDR3 is CASSEEPYPVSLQHF. CDR3 DNA: TGTGCCAGCAGTGAAGAGCCATACCCCGTGTCCCTACAGCATTTT.

The chain is built from TRBV7-9 and TRBJ1-1; perhaps TRBD1 as D (6 bases). The germline V gene encodes CDR1 SEHNR and CDR2 FQNEAQ (reference sequence). The CDR3 contains 15 residues. V lost 3 bases, J lost 3 bases, and 14 bases lay in between. As DNA, the CDR3 is TGTGCCAGCAGCTTTGGCGTGGGACAAGACACTGAAGCTTTCTTT. Protein sequence: CASSFGVGQDTEAFF. Drawing the rest from reference TRBV7-9 and TRBJ1-1, the complete variable domain is DTGVSQNPRHKITKRGQNVTFRCDPISEHNRLYWYRQTLGQGPEFLTYFQNEAQLEKSRLLSDRFSAERPKGSFSTLEIQRTEQGDSAMYLCASSFGVGQDTEAFFGQGTRLTVV.

This clone occurred once. The chain joins TRBV2 to TRBJ2-1; TRBD2 matches 7 bases. The ends lost 5 bases at V and 8 bases at J; junction bases unmatched: 0. The germline V gene encodes CDR1 SNHLY and CDR2 FYNNEI. The CDR3 runs to 11 residues. In DNA, the CDR3 is TGTGCCAGCAGTCTAGCGGATGAGCAGTTCTTC. It specifies CASSLADEQFF. Full variable domain (outside the CDR3, taken from reference TRBV2 and TRBJ2-1): EPEVTQTPSHQVTQMGQEVILRCVPISNHLYFYWYRQILGQKVEFLVSFYNNEISEKSEIFDDQFSVERPDGSNFTLKIRSTKLEDSAMYFCASSLADEQFFGPGTRLTVL.

The chain couples TRBV30 to TRBJ1-1, with D possibly matching TRBD1 (5 bases). Germline V gene lookup returns CDR1 GTSNPN and CDR2 SVGIG (reference sequence). Trimming stripped 6 bases from V and 8 bases from J, with 22 bases between. The CDR3 covers 14 residues. The CDR3 region is CACKIRPLQGEAFF. Written as DNA, the CDR3 is TGTGCCTGTAAAATCCGCCCCCTCCAGGGAGAAGCTTTCTTT.

The V and J genes are TRBV19 and TRBJ1-5, with D possibly matching TRBD1 (6 bases). This CDR3 has 14 residues. Trimming removed 1 base at V and 7 bases at J, with 11 bases between. The germline gives CDR1 LNHDA, CDR2 SQIVND (reference sequence). The CDR3 DNA reads TGTGCCAGTAGTATAGGGCACAGGGCCCAGCCCCAGCATTTT. Its protein is CASSIGHRAQPQHF.

J is TRBJ1-1 and V is TRBV9, with a weak D call TRBD1 (6 bases). The germline CDR1 and CDR2 sequences are SGDLS and YYNGEE. The V gene lost 3 bases and the J gene lost 1 base, with 13 bases spanning the gap. The CDR3 totals 15 residues. The CDR3 region is CASSATGTRNTEAFF. DNA for the CDR3: TGTGCCAGCAGCGCCACCGGGACACGGAACACTGAAGCTTTCTTT.

In its sample, this clone was seen a few times. This rearrangement joins TRBV7-2 to TRBJ1-1; D is perhaps TRBD1 (5 bases). V was shortened by 5 bases and J by 4 bases, with 14 bases between the two germline ends. The CDR3 totals 14 residues. Germline CDR1 is SGHTA and CDR2 is FQGNSA. The chain's CDR3 is CASSRTDSSTEAFF. The DNA of the CDR3 is TGTGCCAGCAGCCGAACTGACAGTAGCACTGAAGCTTTCTTT.